A selection of T cell receptor beta chains follows, all from one sample in a study of T cell responses to AZD1222 COVID-19 vaccine. The repertoire was sequenced with immunoSEQ multiplex PCR; TCRdb's copy has only in-frame clones and lacks some. Seen here are around 65,000 clones, 83% observed once, and the top ten hold approximately 23%. The starting material was peripheral blood, obtained 28 days after the second AZD1222 dose. These receptors all come from an adult who received the AZD1222 COVID-19 vaccine. Each CDR3 is given with its conserved first and last residue. Fields, in order: D gene, J gene, V gene, clone size, CDR3 protein. A D gene is named only where the DNA matches it firmly. Some rows have no size entry. The others give once, few or many, or a class for an expanded clone.

D gene: TRBD2
J gene: TRBJ2-3
V gene: TRBV5-4
clone size: once
CDR3 protein: CASSWGGADTQYF

D gene: -
J gene: TRBJ2-7
V gene: TRBV24-1
clone size: few
CDR3 protein: CATSDPDPPYEQYF

D gene: TRBD1
J gene: TRBJ1-2
V gene: TRBV7-8
clone size: -
CDR3 protein: CASRDRGAGYTF

D gene: TRBD2
J gene: TRBJ2-2
V gene: TRBV6-5
clone size: -
CDR3 protein: CASSFGLAGGTGELFF

D gene: -
J gene: TRBJ1-3
V gene: TRBV1
clone size: -
CDR3 protein: CTSSQDHPRDYSGNTIYF

D gene: TRBD1
J gene: TRBJ2-5
V gene: TRBV24-1
clone size: -
CDR3 protein: CATSPGQGAGETQYF

D gene: -
J gene: TRBJ1-5
V gene: TRBV6-5
clone size: -
CDR3 protein: CASRLHERQPQHF

D gene: TRBD2
J gene: TRBJ2-5
V gene: TRBV27
clone size: -
CDR3 protein: CAVWGGGVETQYF

D gene: -
J gene: TRBJ2-7
V gene: TRBV10-3
clone size: few
CDR3 protein: CAIGPTDYEQYF

D gene: -
J gene: TRBJ2-7
V gene: TRBV5-1
clone size: -
CDR3 protein: CASSLDRLGYEQYF

D gene: -
J gene: TRBJ2-3
V gene: TRBV18
clone size: -
CDR3 protein: CASSPQTDTQYF

D gene: -
J gene: TRBJ2-2
V gene: TRBV5-1
clone size: -
CDR3 protein: CASTTSNAAGELFF

D gene: -
J gene: TRBJ1-2
V gene: TRBV3-1/TRBV3-2
clone size: -
CDR3 protein: CASSQGGVEGGYTF

D gene: TRBD2
J gene: TRBJ2-7
V gene: TRBV7-9
clone size: -
CDR3 protein: CASSLAGGQEQYF

D gene: TRBD2
J gene: TRBJ2-5
V gene: TRBV9
clone size: -
CDR3 protein: CASSVRASGGAYETQYF

D gene: -
J gene: TRBJ1-1
V gene: TRBV9
clone size: -
CDR3 protein: CASSVGGGLQTEAFF

D gene: -
J gene: TRBJ2-1
V gene: TRBV7-8
clone size: -
CDR3 protein: CASSLDPNEQFF

D gene: -
J gene: TRBJ2-2
V gene: TRBV7-3
clone size: -
CDR3 protein: CASSSHYTGELFF

D gene: -
J gene: TRBJ2-7
V gene: TRBV5-1
clone size: -
CDR3 protein: CASSSTPGGEQYF

D gene: -
J gene: TRBJ2-7
V gene: TRBV21-1
clone size: -
CDR3 protein: CASSRKGGGPYEQYF

D gene: -
J gene: TRBJ2-7
V gene: TRBV2
clone size: few
CDR3 protein: CASSEQWEQYF

D gene: -
J gene: TRBJ1-1
V gene: TRBV6-5
clone size: few
CDR3 protein: CASSYPNTEAFF

D gene: TRBD1
J gene: TRBJ2-1
V gene: TRBV5-1
clone size: few
CDR3 protein: CASSLDGQAYNEQFF

D gene: -
J gene: TRBJ2-2
V gene: TRBV12-5
clone size: once
CDR3 protein: CASGLVNGGTGELFF